These 17 T cell receptor beta chains came from one sample sequenced in a study of technical replicates of blood from a few donors (dated by TCRdb to the late 2010s). The library was built by means of the immunoSEQ multiplex PCR assay. TCRdb obtained this table from immuneACCESS and retained in-frame rearrangements with V and J assigned. These tables miss some clones; where compared with another copy, unresolved V genes account for less than half of the shortfall, and the remainder is unexplained. Here the sample has tens of thousands of clones; over 95% occur a single time. The ten largest clones represent 0.2% to 0.25% of the sample. Specimen: T cells isolated from PBMCs. The receptors here all came from a human donor in good health.

The chain couples TRBV28 to TRBJ1-4, with unresolved D. V lost 6 bases, J lost 5 bases, and 16 bases lay in between. This CDR3 region has 15 residues. Germline V lookup: CDR1 MDHEN, CDR2 SYDVKM. The CDR3 nucleotides read TGTGCCAGCAGCCAAAACATCGTCGGGAATGAAAAACTGTTTTTT. This sequence encodes CASSQNIVGNEKLFF.

The chain carries TRBV5-8 and TRBJ2-3; a possible D gene is TRBD2 (5 bases). This CDR3 has 14 amino acids. Germline lookup yields CDR1 SGHTS and CDR2 YDEGEE. Trimming stripped 1 base from V and 2 bases from J, with 8 bases between. The CDR3 coding sequence is TGTGCCAGCAGCTTGTACGGGGACACAGATACGCAGTATTTT. Protein: CASSLYGDTDTQYF. Complete variable domain (other parts from reference TRBV5-8 and TRBJ2-3): EAGVTQSPTHLIKTRGQQATLRCSPISGHTSVYWYQQALGLGLQFLLWYDEGEERNRGNFPPRFSGRQFPNYSSELNVNALELEDSALYLCASSLYGDTDTQYFGPGTRLTVL.

The rearrangement joins TRBV6-9 to TRBJ1-3; TRBD1 is a possible D gene (5 bases). The germline CDR1 and CDR2 sequences are MNHGY and SVAAGI. V lost 7 bases and J lost 4, with 8 bases in between. The CDR3 covers 12 residues. The CDR3 DNA sequence: TGTGCCAGCACCAGGACAGGAAACACCATATATTTT. It specifies CASTRTGNTIYF.

The V gene is TRBV14, the J gene TRBJ2-1; 11 positions match TRBD2. V trimming: 4 bases; J trimming: 6 bases; junction bases outside the gene matches: 2. Germline V gives CDR1 SGHDN, CDR2 FVKESK. This CDR3 contains 14 residues. The CDR3 nucleotides are TGTGCCAGCAGCCTGACTAGCGGGGTCAATGAGCAGTTCTTC. Its translation: CASSLTSGVNEQFF.

The chain has TRBV10-3 and TRBJ2-1, with 8 bases fitting TRBD2. The CDR3 runs to 15 residues. The germline V gene encodes CDR1 ENHRY and CDR2 SYGVKD. The J segment lost 6 bases and the V segment lost 3 bases, leaving 7 bases of the junction unmatched. CDR3 residues: CAISDGTRISNEQFF. DNA for the CDR3: TGTGCCATCAGTGATGGGACTAGGATATCCAATGAGCAGTTCTTC.

V is TRBV30 and J is TRBJ2-7, with 8 positions matching TRBD1. The CDR3 loop spans 13 amino acids. J lost 3 bases, V lost 1 base, and 2 bases had no gene match. Germline CDR1 GTSNPN, CDR2 SVGIG (reference sequence). The CDR3 spells CAWSGGTGYEQYF. Here the CDR3 DNA reads TGTGCCTGGAGTGGGGGGACAGGCTACGAGCAGTACTTC.

The chain is built from TRBV25-1 and TRBJ2-7, with TRBD1 as a possible D gene (5 bases). Trimming left V 2 bases short and J 5 bases short, with 25 bases between. The CDR3 totals 18 residues. Per the germline V gene, CDR1 is MGHDK and CDR2 is SYGVNS. The CDR3 reads CASSEKGRAPGIRNEQYF. The CDR3 DNA reads as TGTGCCAGCAGTGAAAAGGGTCGGGCTCCAGGGATTCGAAACGAGCAGTACTTC.

V usage is TRBV5-4 and J usage is TRBJ2-3; 9 positions agree with TRBD2. The CDR3 runs 15 residues. With 7 bases clipped from V and 0 bases from J, the junction kept 6 bases outside the gene matches. CDR1 is SGHNT, CDR2 YYREEE, per germline (reference sequence). Written as DNA, the CDR3 is TGTGCCAGCGTGGCGGGGGGGAATAGCACAGATACGCAGTATTTT. Its protein is CASVAGGNSTDTQYF.

V is TRBV6-6 and J is TRBJ1-6; TRBD1 might be the D (5 bases). The V gene's germline CDR1 is MNHNY and CDR2 SVGAGI (reference sequence). V lost 5 bases and J lost 13, with 15 bases in between. There are 13 residues in the CDR3. This CDR3 reads CASSRENRYPLHF. In nucleotides, the CDR3 is TGTGCCAGCAGTAGAGAGAACAGGTATCCCCTCCACTTT.

The sample holds one count of this clone. This sequence joins TRBV21-1 and TRBJ2-7; the table's D call TRBD1 went unverified against the DNA. TRBV21-1 is marked as a pseudogene. The CDR3 contains 13 residues. CDR3 sequence (DNA): TGTGCCAGCAGCGAACAGGGCTTACGCGAGCAGTACTTC. Translation: CASSEQGLREQYF.

The chain recombines TRBV7-8 with TRBJ2-7, with TRBD1 matching 7 bases. The CDR3 length is 14 residues. Germline values: CDR1 SGHVS, CDR2 FQNEAQ. The V and J ends lost 5 bases and 4 bases, in that order; junction bases with no gene match: 8. The CDR3 sequence: CASSETGTAYEQYF. CDR3 nucleotide sequence: TGTGCCAGCAGCGAGACCGGGACAGCGTACGAGCAGTACTTC.

The rearrangement links TRBV10-2 to TRBJ1-6; TRBD1 might be the D (6 bases). Germline-derived CDR1 and CDR2 are WSHSY and SAAADI. This CDR3 contains 16 residues. V was pared by 0 bases and J by 7 bases, with 13 bases between. This chain's CDR3 is CASSESRGIRNSPLHF. Written as DNA, the CDR3 is TGCGCCAGCAGTGAGTCAAGGGGGATTCGGAATTCACCCCTCCACTTT.

V usage is TRBV5-4 and J usage is TRBJ1-2; TRBD1 aligns across 11 bases. Germline V CDR1 and CDR2: SGHNT, YYREEE (reference sequence). Germline trimming cut 6 bases from V and 4 bases from J; bases unmatched to any gene: 11. The CDR3 has 16 residues. The CDR3 is CASTGTGGYFAYGYTF. CDR3 sequence (DNA): TGTGCCAGCACCGGGACAGGGGGTTATTTTGCCTATGGCTACACCTTC.

The chain has TRBV5-1 and TRBJ2-2, with TRBD1 matching 7 bases. In germline, CDR1 is SGHRS, CDR2 YFSETQ. After removal of 3 bases from V and 3 bases from J, the junction contained 5 bases not matched to a gene. This CDR3 is built from 15 residues. The DNA for the CDR3 is TGCGCCAGCAGCTGGTATGACAGGGACACCGGGGAGCTGTTTTTT. It is translated as CASSWYDRDTGELFF. The variable domain in full, completed from reference TRBV5-1 and TRBJ2-2, reads KAGVTQTPRYLIKTRGQQVTLSCSPISGHRSVSWYQQTPGQGLQFLFEYFSETQRNKGNFPGRFSGRQFSNSRSEMNVSTLELGDSALYLCASSWYDRDTGELFFGEGSRLTVL.

The rearrangement links TRBV10-1 to TRBJ2-5; D might be TRBD2 (5 bases). With 6 bases removed from V and 1 base from J, the gap between germline ends came to 9 bases. Germline CDR1 and CDR2: WNHNN and SYGVQD (reference sequence). This CDR3 is 13 amino acids long. CDR3 sequence (DNA): TGCGCCAGCAGCGACTATTTCCAAGAGACCCAGTACTTC. Its translation: CASSDYFQETQYF.

The chain has TRBV7-2 and TRBJ2-3; tentatively, D is TRBD2 (5 bases). V was shortened by 3 bases and J by 2 bases, with 12 bases between the two germline ends. Per the germline V gene, CDR1 is SGHTA and CDR2 is FQGNSA. CDR3 length: 15 residues. CDR3 sequence: CASSFGGPLTDTQYF. CDR3 nucleotides: TGTGCCAGCAGCTTCGGCGGGCCCCTCACAGATACGCAGTATTTT.

The chain couples TRBV7-9 to TRBJ2-1; 9 positions agree with TRBD1. The CDR3 sequence is 15 residues long. The junction had 0 bases not matched to a gene; V was cut back by 0 bases and J by 3 bases. Germline CDR1 is SEHNR and CDR2 is FQNEAQ (reference sequence). The DNA for the CDR3 is TGTGCCAGCAGCTTAGCGACAGGGGGCTACAATGAGCAGTTCTTC. Its protein is CASSLATGGYNEQFF.